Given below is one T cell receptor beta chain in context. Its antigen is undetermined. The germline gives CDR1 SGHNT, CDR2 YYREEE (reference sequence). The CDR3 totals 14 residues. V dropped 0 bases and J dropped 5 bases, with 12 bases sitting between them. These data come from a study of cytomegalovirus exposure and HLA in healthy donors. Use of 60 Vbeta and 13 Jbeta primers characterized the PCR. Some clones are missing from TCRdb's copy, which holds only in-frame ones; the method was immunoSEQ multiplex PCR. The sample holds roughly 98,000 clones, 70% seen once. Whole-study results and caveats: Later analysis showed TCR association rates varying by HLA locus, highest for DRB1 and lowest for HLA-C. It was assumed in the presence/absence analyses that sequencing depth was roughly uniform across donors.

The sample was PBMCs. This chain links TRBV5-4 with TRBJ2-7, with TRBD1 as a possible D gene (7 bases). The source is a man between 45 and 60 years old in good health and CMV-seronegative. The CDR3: CASSLARGENEQYF. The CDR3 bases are TGTGCCAGCAGCTTGGCCAGGGGGGAAAACGAGCAGTACTTC.